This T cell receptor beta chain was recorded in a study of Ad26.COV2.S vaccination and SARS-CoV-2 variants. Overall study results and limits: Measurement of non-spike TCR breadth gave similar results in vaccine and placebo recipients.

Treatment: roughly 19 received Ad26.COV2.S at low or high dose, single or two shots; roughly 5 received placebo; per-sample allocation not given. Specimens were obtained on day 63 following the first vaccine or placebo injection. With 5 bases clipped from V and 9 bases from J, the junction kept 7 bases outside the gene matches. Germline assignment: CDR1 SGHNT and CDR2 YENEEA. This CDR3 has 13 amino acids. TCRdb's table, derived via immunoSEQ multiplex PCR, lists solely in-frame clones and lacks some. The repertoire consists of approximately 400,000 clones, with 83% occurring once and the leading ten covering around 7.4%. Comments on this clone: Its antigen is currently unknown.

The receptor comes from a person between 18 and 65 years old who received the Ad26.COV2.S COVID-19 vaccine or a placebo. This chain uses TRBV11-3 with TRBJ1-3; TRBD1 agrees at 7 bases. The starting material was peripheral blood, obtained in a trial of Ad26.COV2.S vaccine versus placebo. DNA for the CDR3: TGTGCCAGCAGCAACAGACAGGGTCCCACCATATATTTT. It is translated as CASSNRQGPTIYF.